The present T cell receptor (beta chain) was sequenced within a study of T cells in Graves' hyperthyroidism and ophthalmopathy. The study's findings and limits: Most expanded thyroid clonotypes above 0.001 also appeared in blood.

On this clonotype itself: Its antigen is unknown.

Researchers amplified the TCR beta CDR3 regions from RNA transcripts. During a first-round RT-PCR of the TCR CDR3, the HTBI primer set was used. TCRdb itself ran the multiplex PCR reads through MiXCR, one entry per CDR3 protein. Altogether roughly 500,000 distinct CDR3 sequences are present, over 45% being singletons, with the ten largest covering around 44%. The V and J ends lost 8 bases and 8 bases respectively, with 18 bases between them. The CDR3 length is 13 residues. The germline V gene has CDR1 MNHNY and CDR2 SVGAGI (reference sequence). Patients with uncontrolled infections, other autoimmune diseases, pregnancy or lactation were excluded. Diagnoses were established using clinical symptoms, serum thyroxine and TRAb, thyroid ultrasound and orbital computed tomography.

The chain recombines TRBV6-6 with TRBJ1-2; D perhaps matches TRBD1 (5 bases). The sequenced sample consisted of peripheral blood or thyroid tissue (not recorded which). This sequence originates from an adult woman with Graves' disease, either hyperthyroidism or ophthalmopathy (not recorded which). CDR3 region: CASGRATRGGYTF. In DNA, the CDR3 is TGTGCCAGCGGGAGGGCAACAAGGGGAGGCTACACCTTC.